What follows are 19 T cell receptor beta chains derived from one specimen sequenced in a study of blood T cell repertoires in COVID-19. The protocol was immunoSEQ multiplex PCR, while the TCRdb copy is restricted to in-frame clones and leaves out a portion. This table holds tens of thousands of clones, roughly 80% found once. The sequencing input was peripheral blood. The receptors were gathered from a human donor in a cohort sampled during active COVID-19.

The rearrangement links TRBV10-2 to TRBJ1-1, with D maybe TRBD1 (5 bases). This CDR3 is 15 amino acids long. The V gene's germline CDR1 is WSHSY and CDR2 SAAADI. V lost 5 bases, J lost 1 base, and 14 bases lay in between. Here the CDR3 DNA reads TGCGCCAGCAGTCTATCCGGGACTGAGAACACTGAAGCTTTCTTT. Translating it yields CASSLSGTENTEAFF.

This clone was detected only a few times. V is TRBV3-1 (or the pseudogene TRBV3-2) and J is TRBJ2-7; TRBD1 is a possible D gene (6 bases). V was clipped by 6 bases and J by 3 bases, with 15 bases between them. Germline CDR1 LGHDT, CDR2 YNNKEL (reference sequence). The CDR3 sequence is 14 residues long. DNA for the CDR3: TGTGCCAGCAGTCCCATGGTAGGGGGCTACGAGCAGTACTTC. It specifies CASSPMVGGYEQYF.

The chain combines TRBV6-5 with TRBJ1-2, with D perhaps TRBD1 (5 bases). V was shortened by 6 bases and J by 1 base, with 12 bases between the two germline ends. This CDR3 spans 14 amino acids. Germline V lookup: CDR1 MNHEY, CDR2 SVGAGI. The CDR3 region has the DNA TGTGCCAGCAGCCTCGGGGGGGTTAACTATGGCTACACCTTC. This encodes CASSLGGVNYGYTF.

V gene TRBV5-1 combines with J gene TRBJ1-2, with 9 bases matching TRBD1. Germline V gives CDR1 SGHRS, CDR2 YFSETQ. The CDR3 totals 19 residues. V lost 2 bases to trimming and J lost 5 bases; unmatched junction nucleotides: 19. The CDR3 sequence: CASSLNPPWGTGRTYGYTF. The CDR3 bases are TGCGCCAGCAGCTTAAACCCCCCCTGGGGGACAGGGAGGACATATGGCTACACCTTC.

The chain recombines TRBV7-9 with TRBJ2-1, with TRBD2 matching 13 bases. CDR3 length: 15 residues. After removal of 7 bases from V and 9 bases from J, the junction contained 9 bases not matched to a gene. Per germline, CDR1 SEHNR and CDR2 FQNEAQ (reference sequence). As DNA, the CDR3 is TGTGCCAGCACCCTACTAGCGGGGGGGCTAAGTGAGCAGTTCTTC. Translating it yields CASTLLAGGLSEQFF.

The chain has TRBV30 and TRBJ2-7; D is possibly TRBD1 (6 bases). The CDR3 extends over 13 amino acids. The V end lost 2 bases, the J end lost 7 bases, and 15 bases lay between the germline ends. Germline CDR1 reads GTSNPN; CDR2 reads SVGIG (reference sequence). CDR3 sequence reads: CAWSIRGAGEQYF. The CDR3 coding sequence is TGTGCCTGGAGTATCAGGGGCGCAGGGGAGCAGTACTTC.

The sample holds one count of this clone. The chain is built from TRBV11-2 and TRBJ1-2; 7 positions match TRBD1. V trimming: 2 bases; J trimming: 14 bases; junction bases outside the gene matches: 8. This CDR3 region has 12 residues. Per germline, CDR1 SGHAT and CDR2 FQNNGV. The CDR3 loop is CASSLSGDSDTF. CDR3 in DNA: TGTGCCAGCAGCTTAAGTGGGGACAGTGATACCTTC.

CDR3 in amino acids: CASSPPKQQGTGAEQYF. For the CDR3, the DNA is TGTGCCAGCTCACCACCGAAGCAACAGGGTACAGGGGCCGAGCAGTACTTC. The genes are TRBV18 and TRBJ2-7; 7 bases are a match to TRBD1. CDR3 length equals 17 residues. Trimming removed 0 bases from V and 6 bases from J; junction bases left unmatched: 14. Germline assignment: CDR1 KGHSH and CDR2 LQKENI. The complete variable domain, with remaining parts taken from reference TRBV18 and TRBJ2-7, reads NAGVMQNPRHLVRRRGQEARLRCSPMKGHSHVYWYRQLPEEGLKFMVYLQKENIIDESGMPKERFSAEFPKEGPSILRIQQVVRGDSAAYFCASSPPKQQGTGAEQYFGPGTRLTVT.

The rearrangement joins TRBV19 to TRBJ1-5, with D perhaps TRBD1 (5 bases). The CDR3 is 14 residues long. The germline V gene has CDR1 LNHDA and CDR2 SQIVND (reference sequence). With 4 bases removed from V and 2 bases from J, the gap between germline ends came to 9 bases. The CDR3 sequence: CASSTRVRNQPQHF. The CDR3 DNA is TGTGCCAGTAGTACCAGGGTTCGCAATCAGCCCCAGCATTTT.

In its sample, this clone was seen a few times. The chain has TRBV24-1 and TRBJ2-3; D may be TRBD1 (5 bases). Trimming took off 4 bases at V and 1 base at J, with 11 bases between the two ends. CDR3 length equals 15 residues. Germline V gene data show CDR1 as KGHDR and CDR2 as SFDVKD. Written as DNA, the CDR3 is TGTGCCACCAGTGACAGGGTTGGCGGCACAGATACGCAGTATTTT. Protein sequence: CATSDRVGGTDTQYF.

This clone was detected only a few times. The chain uses TRBV5-4 and TRBJ1-4, with TRBD1 as a possible D gene (6 bases). Trimming shortened V by 5 bases and J by 6 bases, and 11 bases separated the two germline ends. Germline V lookup: CDR1 SGHNT, CDR2 YYREEE (reference sequence). The CDR3 has 13 residues. For the CDR3, the DNA is TGTGCCAGCAGTACAGGGATCGATGAAAAACTGTTTTTT. Encoded protein: CASSTGIDEKLFF.

The chain uses TRBV4-2 and TRBJ1-3; D remains unclear. Trimming shortened V by 2 bases and J by 1 base, and 15 bases separated the two germline ends. Germline loops: CDR1 LGHNA, CDR2 YNFKEQ. The CDR3 spans 17 residues. The CDR3 spells CASSQRRVEASGNTIYF. CDR3 DNA sequence: TGTGCCAGCAGCCAAAGAAGAGTCGAGGCGTCTGGAAACACCATATATTTT.

The table lists this clone with a count of one. The chain couples TRBV28 to TRBJ2-1, with D possibly TRBD2 on 6 matching bases. Trimming left V 7 bases short and J 2 bases short, with 15 bases between. This CDR3 comprises 15 residues. Germline V gene data show CDR1 as MDHEN and CDR2 as SYDVKM. The CDR3 nucleotides are TGTGCCAGCAATGAAGCGGGTGGACCCTACAATGAGCAGTTCTTC. It encodes CASNEAGGPYNEQFF.

This chain links TRBV7-2 with TRBJ2-7, with D tentatively TRBD2 (6 bases). CDR3 length equals 15 residues. The V gene lost 5 bases and the J gene lost 0 bases, with 14 bases spanning the gap. Germline-derived CDR1 and CDR2 are SGHTA and FQGNSA. CDR3 coding DNA: TGTGCCAGCAGCACCGACGGGACTCCCTCCTACGAGCAGTACTTC. It translates to CASSTDGTPSYEQYF.

The CDR3 loop reads CASSHLPGQGFSTF. For the CDR3, the DNA is TGTGCCAGCAGCCATCTCCCGGGACAGGGTTTCTCCACCTTC. The gene calls are TRBV3-1 (or the pseudogene TRBV3-2) and TRBJ1-2, with 9 bases fitting TRBD1. V lost 3 bases and J lost 13; bases outside the gene matches: 12. Germline lookup yields CDR1 LGHDT and CDR2 YNNKEL (reference sequence). The CDR3 extends over 14 amino acids.

V usage is TRBV11-2 and J usage is TRBJ2-5; 9 positions match TRBD2. In germline, CDR1 is SGHAT, CDR2 FQNNGV. V trimming: 5 bases; J trimming: 5 bases; junction bases outside the gene matches: 6. This CDR3 has 14 amino acids. The CDR3 loop is CASSPRTSAETQYF. The CDR3 region has the DNA TGTGCCAGCAGCCCCCGGACTAGCGCTGAGACCCAGTACTTC.

CDR3 nucleotides: TGTGCCAGCAGCCGAAAGAGCCCATGGGACAGTACTAATGAAAAACTGTTTTTT. Encoded protein: CASSRKSPWDSTNEKLFF. This rearrangement joins TRBV3-1 (or the pseudogene TRBV3-2) to TRBJ1-4, with 7 bases that match TRBD1. J was trimmed by 2 bases and V by 4 bases; bases with no gene match: 13. This CDR3 region has 18 residues. CDR1 is LGHDT and CDR2 is YNNKEL in the germline V gene (reference sequence).

The rearrangement uses TRBV18 and TRBJ2-7, with 10 bases lining up with TRBD2. The trim removed 3 bases at V and 7 bases at J, leaving 9 bases unmatched. Germline CDR1 reads KGHSH; CDR2 reads LQKENI. This CDR3 is 15 amino acids long. For the CDR3, the DNA is TGTGCCAGCTCACCCTTAGCGGGGGGTCCAGGAGAGCAGTACTTC. This translates into CASSPLAGGPGEQYF.

The chain links TRBV15 to TRBJ1-2, with D tentatively TRBD1 (6 bases). The CDR3 is 18 residues long. V was pared by 1 base and J by 8 bases, with 26 bases between. Germline loops: CDR1 LNHNV, CDR2 YYDKDF (reference sequence). The CDR3, as DNA: TGTGCCACCAGCAGAGGGTCCTCCTTAGGACAGCAACGAGAGGGCTACACCTTC. Encoded protein: CATSRGSSLGQQREGYTF.